Below, 14 T cell receptor beta chains from the same sample are listed, as sequenced in a study of blood T cell repertoires in COVID-19. The method was immunoSEQ multiplex PCR; TCRdb's version includes in-frame clones alone and lacks a portion of them. The table shows roughly 280,000 clones, with under 95% occurring only once. Sequenced input: PBMCs or T cells enriched from blood (not recorded which). The receptors derive from a man aged 35-49 years who had been exposed to COVID-19.

The chain has TRBV18 and TRBJ1-2, with a weak D call TRBD1 (5 bases). The V end lost 4 bases, the J end lost 8 bases, and 17 bases lay between the germline ends. Germline V gene sequence: CDR1 KGHSH, CDR2 LQKENI. This CDR3 has 14 residues. CDR3: CASSLTEGSWGYTF. In DNA form, the CDR3 reads TGTGCCAGCTCACTAACGGAGGGGTCGTGGGGCTACACCTTC.

This sequence joins TRBV6-6 and TRBJ1-4, with TRBD1 matching over 7 bases. CDR3 length: 16 residues. V lost 5 bases and J lost 2; bases outside the gene matches: 8. Per germline, CDR1 MNHNY and CDR2 SVGAGI (reference sequence). CDR3 protein: CASSRQGLYTNEKLFF. In DNA form, the CDR3 reads TGTGCCAGCAGTCGACAGGGACTCTATACTAATGAAAAACTGTTTTTT.

CDR3 sequence (DNA): TGTGCCAGCAGCTTAGAGTTGGGCGGGAGCTTCTACAATGAGCAGTTCTTC. This sequence encodes CASSLELGGSFYNEQFF. The rearrangement uses TRBV7-6 and TRBJ2-1; 7 bases map to TRBD2. V was pared by 1 base and J by 3 bases, with 9 bases of the junction left unmatched. The germline gives CDR1 SGHVS, CDR2 FNYEAQ. This CDR3 has 17 residues.

This clone was detected once. CDR3 protein: CASSLVSGTGFQPQHF. CDR3 bases: TGTGCCAGCAGCTTAGTAAGTGGGACAGGGTTCCAGCCCCAGCATTTT. The rearrangement joins TRBV7-2 to TRBJ1-5; 9 bases map to TRBD1. The junction had 8 bases not matched to a gene; V was cut back by 1 base and J by 7 bases. This CDR3 is 16 amino acids long. CDR1 is SGHTA and CDR2 is FQGNSA in the germline V gene.

The rearrangement links TRBV6-5 to TRBJ2-2; tentatively, D is TRBD2 (7 bases). The CDR3 extends over 15 amino acids. The germline V gene has CDR1 MNHEY and CDR2 SVGAGI. V lost 6 bases to trimming and J lost 0 bases, with 11 bases between them. In DNA form, the CDR3 reads TGTGCCAGCAGAGGGGGGGCTACGAACACCGGGGAGCTGTTTTTT. Amino acid sequence: CASRGGATNTGELFF.

V is TRBV27 and J is TRBJ1-4; 9 bases align to TRBD1. Germline V lookup: CDR1 MNHEY, CDR2 SMNVEV (reference sequence). The V segment lost 6 bases and the J segment 7 bases; nucleotides outside the gene matches: 12. The CDR3 spans 16 residues. CDR3 in DNA: TGTGCCAGCAGAGAGCGGACAGGGGTGGGTAGTGAAAAACTGTTTTTT. The encoded protein is CASRERTGVGSEKLFF.

The chain uses TRBV5-1 and TRBJ1-3; TRBD1 aligns across 8 bases. This CDR3 has 16 amino acids. Germline V lookup: CDR1 SGHRS, CDR2 YFSETQ. The ends lost 4 bases at V and 0 bases at J; junction bases unmatched: 6. CDR3 sequence reads: CASSPTGETSGNTIYF. CDR3 nucleotides: TGCGCCAGCAGCCCGACAGGGGAAACCTCTGGAAACACCATATATTTT.

In regard to this clone: This sample includes further DNA sequences coding for the same CDR3. The chain carries TRBV5-1 and TRBJ2-7; 8 positions match TRBD1. Germline loops: CDR1 SGHRS, CDR2 YFSETQ. V lost 4 bases and J lost 2; bases outside the gene matches: 8. The CDR3 extends over 15 amino acids. CDR3 coding DNA: TGCGCCAGCAGCCCCAGACAGGGGACAGCCTACGAGCAGTACTTC. It specifies CASSPRQGTAYEQYF.

The chain recombines TRBV27 with TRBJ1-5, with D perhaps TRBD1 (5 bases). CDR3 length equals 14 residues. Germline V gene data show CDR1 as MNHEY and CDR2 as SMNVEV (reference sequence). Trimming left V 6 bases short and J 1 base short, with 10 bases between. The CDR3 here is CASRQGGSNQPQHF. Written as DNA, the CDR3 is TGTGCCAGCAGGCAGGGAGGAAGCAATCAGCCCCAGCATTTT.

The V gene is TRBV28, the J gene TRBJ1-2; 9 positions match TRBD1. The CDR3 sequence is 14 residues long. Germline V CDR1 and CDR2: MDHEN, SYDVKM. V lost 5 bases, J lost 8 bases, and 9 bases stayed unmatched. CDR3 loop: CASSTSGDRVGYTF. The CDR3 coding sequence is TGTGCCAGCAGTACGTCCGGGGACAGGGTGGGCTACACCTTC.

The chain recombines TRBV5-1 with TRBJ2-2; 8 nucleotides line up with TRBD2. The CDR3 totals 20 residues. Trimming took 3 bases from V and 7 from J; bases not matched to a gene: 23. Germline V gives CDR1 SGHRS, CDR2 YFSETQ. The chain's CDR3 is CASSYDKRKSSGSSGGELFF. CDR3 bases: TGCGCCAGCAGCTACGACAAAAGGAAATCAAGCGGGAGTTCGGGCGGGGAGCTGTTTTTT. Full variable domain (missing parts from reference TRBV5-1 and TRBJ2-2): KAGVTQTPRYLIKTRGQQVTLSCSPISGHRSVSWYQQTPGQGLQFLFEYFSETQRNKGNFPGRFSGRQFSNSRSEMNVSTLELGDSALYLCASSYDKRKSSGSSGGELFFGEGSRLTVL.

V usage is TRBV19 and J usage is TRBJ2-7; D is possibly TRBD1 (5 bases). Trimming shortened V by 5 bases and J by 6 bases, and 14 bases separated the two germline ends. CDR3 length: 13 amino acids. The germline V gene has CDR1 LNHDA and CDR2 SQIVND (reference sequence). The CDR3 here is CASSYVTDGEQYF. CDR3 DNA sequence: TGTGCCAGTAGTTACGTGACAGACGGCGAGCAGTACTTC.

With respect to this clone: Other DNA sequences of this sample code for an identical CDR3. The rearrangement joins TRBV2 to TRBJ1-2; weak D call: TRBD1 (6 bases). With 1 base removed from V and 5 bases from J, the gap between germline ends came to 8 bases. CDR1 is SNHLY, CDR2 FYNNEI, per germline. The length of the CDR3 is 13 residues. The chain's CDR3 is CASSEGQGYGYTF. CDR3 nucleotides: TGTGCCAGCAGTGAAGGGCAGGGGTATGGCTACACCTTC. The full variable domain, rest sourced from reference TRBV2 and TRBJ1-2, is EPEVTQTPSHQVTQMGQEVILRCVPISNHLYFYWYRQILGQKVEFLVSFYNNEISEKSEIFDDQFSVERPDGSNFTLKIRSTKLEDSAMYFCASSEGQGYGYTFGSGTRLTVV.

This clone appeared a single time. The V and J genes are TRBV3-1 (or the pseudogene TRBV3-2) and TRBJ2-5; 10 bases line up with TRBD2. Germline CDR1 and CDR2: LGHDT and YNNKEL (reference sequence). Germline trimming cut 0 bases from V and 5 bases from J; bases unmatched to any gene: 15. The CDR3 runs 19 residues. This chain's CDR3 is CASSQEHRILAGDWETQYF. In DNA, the CDR3 is TGTGCCAGCAGCCAAGAACATCGAATTCTAGCGGGAGATTGGGAGACCCAGTACTTC.